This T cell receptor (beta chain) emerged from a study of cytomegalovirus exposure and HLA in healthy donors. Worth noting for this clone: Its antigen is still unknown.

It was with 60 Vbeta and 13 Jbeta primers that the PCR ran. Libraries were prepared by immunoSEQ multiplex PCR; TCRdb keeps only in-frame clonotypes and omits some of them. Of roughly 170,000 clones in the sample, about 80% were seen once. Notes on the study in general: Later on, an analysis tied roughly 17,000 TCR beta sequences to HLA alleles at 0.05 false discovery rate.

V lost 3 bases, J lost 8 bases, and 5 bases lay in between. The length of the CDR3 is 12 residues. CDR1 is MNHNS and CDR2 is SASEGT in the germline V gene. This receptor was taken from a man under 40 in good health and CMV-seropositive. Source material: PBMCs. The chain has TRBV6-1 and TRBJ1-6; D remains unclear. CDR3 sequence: CASSERDSPLHF. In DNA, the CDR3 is TGTGCCAGCAGTGAGCGCGATTCACCCCTCCACTTT.